This entry concerns a single TCR beta chain. What it binds is unknown. The sample belongs to a study of ipilimumab plus nivolumab after autologous stem cell transplantation. Study background: Median doses per patient: about five ipilimumab, under 10 nivolumab. The myeloma group: high-risk transplant-naive, or relapse within 3 years after first autologous transplant.

The ends were cut back, 0 bases at V and 8 bases at J, with 10 bases in the middle. The CDR3 is made up of 13 amino acids. The germline V gene encodes CDR1 SGHRS and CDR2 YFSETQ. Regarding the study as a whole: Authors suggest TCR repertoire, Treg phenotype and gut microbiota support further study.

Patients got ipilimumab 1 mg/kg beginning 14 to 28 days post-transplant. TCRdb's table, derived via immunoSEQ multiplex PCR, lists solely in-frame clones and lacks some. Of tens of thousands of clones listed, 90% to 95% are singletons. The sample was PBMCs, taken in a trial of ipilimumab plus nivolumab as post-transplant consolidation. This receptor was obtained from a male donor with multiple myeloma. V gene TRBV5-1 combines with J gene TRBJ2-3; D uncertain. The CDR3 loop is CASSLDEVPTQYF. The DNA of the CDR3 is TGCGCCAGCAGCTTGGATGAGGTACCTACGCAGTATTTT.